The T cell receptor beta chain under discussion was sequenced for a study of blood T cell repertoires in COVID-19. This CDR3 spans 15 amino acids. Trimming at V came to 3 bases and at J to 4 bases, leaving 5 bases not matched to a gene. Libraries were prepared by immunoSEQ multiplex PCR; TCRdb keeps only in-frame clonotypes and omits some of them. The sample includes 130,000 or so clones, 82% of them seen just once. The sample taken for sequencing was peripheral blood. The J gene is TRBJ1-5, the V gene TRBV23-1; 8 nucleotides agree with TRBD1. TRBV23-1 is placed among ORFs of uncertain function. The receptor's source is a woman in her seventies with acute or convalescent COVID-19. CDR3 in amino acids: CASSQDRAQNQPQHF. In DNA form, the CDR3 reads TGCGCCAGCAGTCAGGACAGGGCACAGAATCAGCCCCAGCATTTT.